The TCR beta chain under discussion was sequenced for a study of T-cell reconstitution after alpha-beta-depleted transplantation in children. Study-level points and caveats: A year had passed since transplant, and T-cell counts and diversity by then came mostly from newly produced T cells. Several hundred expanded graft clones reportedly gave rise to the alpha-beta T cells present about two months after transplant. Some patients' high day-60 TCRbeta diversity was attributed to recipient cells surviving conditioning.

Unique molecular identifiers were incorporated during preparation of the TCRbeta library. TCRdb re-called the PCR reads with MiXCR, one entry per CDR3 protein. The table has approximately 500,000 distinct CDR3 sequences, under 12% seen once. This clonotype occurred many times. Its cognate antigen is unknown. Trimming cost V 9 bases and J 0 bases; bases outside gene matches: 3. The CDR3 has 14 residues. Germline-derived CDR1 and CDR2 are LNHNV and YYDKDF (reference sequence). The material sequenced was PBMCs, taken before TCRalphabeta/CD19-depleted stem cell transplant. The origin of this receptor is a child aged 2 to 9 with inherited bone marrow failure, due to receive a stem cell transplant. The rearrangement uses TRBV15 and TRBJ2-1, with 9 bases aligning to TRBD2. The CDR3 is CATASGTSYNEQFF. CDR3 nucleotides: TGTGCCACGGCTAGCGGGACCTCCTACAATGAGCAGTTCTTC.